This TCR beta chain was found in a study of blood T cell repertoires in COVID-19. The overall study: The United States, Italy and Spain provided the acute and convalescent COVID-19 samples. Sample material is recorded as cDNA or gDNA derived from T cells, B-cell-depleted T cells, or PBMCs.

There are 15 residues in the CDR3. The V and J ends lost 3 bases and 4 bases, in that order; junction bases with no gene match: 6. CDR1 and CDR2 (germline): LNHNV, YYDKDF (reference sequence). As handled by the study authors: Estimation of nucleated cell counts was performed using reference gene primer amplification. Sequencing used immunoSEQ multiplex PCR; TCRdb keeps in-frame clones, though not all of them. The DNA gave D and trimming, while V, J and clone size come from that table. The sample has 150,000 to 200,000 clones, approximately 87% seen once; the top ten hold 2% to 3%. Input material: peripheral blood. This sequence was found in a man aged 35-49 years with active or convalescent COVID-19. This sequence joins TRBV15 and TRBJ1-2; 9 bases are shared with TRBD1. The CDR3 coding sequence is TGTGCCACCAGCAGGGGGACAGGGCAGGTCTATGGCTACACCTTC. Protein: CATSRGTGQVYGYTF.